Given below is one TCR beta chain in context. The data derive from a study of blood T cell repertoires in COVID-19. Study context: T cells, B-cell-depleted T cells, or PBMCs supplied cDNA or gDNA.

The CDR3 totals 13 residues. V lost 5 bases, J lost 8 bases, and 15 bases lay in between. Germline-derived CDR1 and CDR2 are SGHAT and FQNNGV. Generated by immunoSEQ multiplex PCR, the TCRdb table keeps only in-frame clones and is missing some. Among approximately 87,000 clones listed, 85% to 90% were seen once. Sequencing used peripheral blood. This receptor was identified in a man aged 65 to 79 with active or convalescent COVID-19. The chain links TRBV11-2 to TRBJ1-2; D might be TRBD1 (6 bases). The CDR3 reads CASSLPGGYGYTF. CDR3 sequence (DNA): TGTGCCAGCAGCCTTCCTGGGGGCTACGGCTACACCTTC.